This T cell receptor (beta chain) came from a study of cytotoxic CD8 clonotypes in ibrutinib-treated CLL. Study-wide context: Response was recorded as partial in 24 patients and complete in 2; at median approximately 63 months, around 14 remained remitted and some 12 had progressed.

As for this clone: Antigen: not known.

General study results and limits: Baseline levels were approached again at progression, after clonality had risen at ibrutinib response. Baseline clonality, above age-matched healthy donor levels, tracked circulating CD8+ T-cell counts.

The germline V gene encodes CDR1 SGHNT and CDR2 YYREEE (reference sequence). Trimming took 1 base from V and 6 from J; bases not matched to a gene: 8. This CDR3 spans 15 amino acids. Frozen PBMC stocks contributed around 2 micrograms of genomic DNA to the TCR beta libraries. Produced via immunoSEQ multiplex PCR; TCRdb's table is partial and in-frame only. The repertoire holds approximately 120,000 clones, with approximately 58% as singletons. This chain uses TRBV5-4 with TRBJ1-2; 8 nucleotides agree with TRBD1. This receptor was taken from a human donor with chronic lymphocytic leukemia. Sequences were derived from PBMCs, sampled after 24 months of ibrutinib treatment. The CDR3: CASSLQGQGWNGYTF. In nucleotides, the CDR3 is TGTGCCAGCAGCTTGCAAGGACAGGGATGGAATGGCTACACCTTC.